This TCR beta chain comes out of a study of T cell repertoires in cytomegalovirus infection. Background on the study: Public TCR beta signatures marked donors with CMV infection and the matching HLA.

In the case of this clonotype: Its antigen is not identified.

TCRdb recomputed calls from the reads with MiXCR, one row per CDR3 protein. The sample records approximately 250,000 distinct CDR3 sequences, less than 9.5% being singletons. General observations from the study: Of the TCR beta families, the public ones yielded a cumulative frequency that identified carriers of CMV plus the relevant HLA. The ex vivo response was dominated by HLA-C-restricted CMV-specific TCR beta clonotypes.

CDR1 is MNHNS and CDR2 is SASEGT in the germline V gene. V was clipped by 0 bases and J by 12 bases; unmatched bases: 10. There are 15 residues in the CDR3. This chain uses TRBV6-1 with TRBJ1-5; TRBD1 matches 8 bases. Material for sequencing was PBMCs. The clonotype was recovered from a human donor in good health (CMV status not recorded). Some clones in this sample may be carry-over from other donors' samples. CDR3 bases: TGTGCCAGCAGTGAAGCGCGAACAGGGGGTCGGGGCCAGCATTTT. Encoded protein: CASSEARTGGRGQHF.